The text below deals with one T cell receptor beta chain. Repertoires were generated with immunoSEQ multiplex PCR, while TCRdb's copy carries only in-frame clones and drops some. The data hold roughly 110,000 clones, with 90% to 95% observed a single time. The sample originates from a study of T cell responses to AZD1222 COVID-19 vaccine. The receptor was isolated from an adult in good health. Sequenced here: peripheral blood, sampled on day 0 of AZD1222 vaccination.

This CDR3 reads CSALRNEQFF. As DNA, the CDR3 is TGCAGTGCTCTTAGGAATGAGCAGTTCTTC. The chain joins TRBV20-1 to TRBJ2-1; D gene unclear. The germline V gene encodes CDR1 DFQATT and CDR2 SNEGSKA (reference sequence). CDR3 size: 10 residues. The ends were cut back, 5 bases at V and 7 bases at J, with 6 bases in the middle.